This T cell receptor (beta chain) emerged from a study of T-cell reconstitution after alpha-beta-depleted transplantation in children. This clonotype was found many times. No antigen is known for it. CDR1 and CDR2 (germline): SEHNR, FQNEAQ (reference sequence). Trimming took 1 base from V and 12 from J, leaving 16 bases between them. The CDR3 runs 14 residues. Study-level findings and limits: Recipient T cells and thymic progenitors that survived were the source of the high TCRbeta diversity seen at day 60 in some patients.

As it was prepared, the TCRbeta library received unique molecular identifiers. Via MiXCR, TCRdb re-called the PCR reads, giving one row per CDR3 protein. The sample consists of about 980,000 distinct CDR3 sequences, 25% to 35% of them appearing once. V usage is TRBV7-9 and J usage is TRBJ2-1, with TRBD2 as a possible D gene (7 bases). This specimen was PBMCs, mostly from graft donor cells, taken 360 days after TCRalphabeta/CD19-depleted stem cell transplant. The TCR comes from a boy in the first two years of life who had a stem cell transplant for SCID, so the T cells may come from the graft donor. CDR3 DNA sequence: TGTGCCAGCAGCTTAGACGGCGGGGGCGTGGGGCAGTTCTTC. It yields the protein CASSLDGGGVGQFF.